This TCR beta chain was profiled in a study of control samples from healthy donors and cancer patients. Deletions cut 3 bases from V and 6 bases from J, with 14 bases between. Germline CDR1 LGHDT, CDR2 YNNKEL (reference sequence). CDR3 length equals 14 residues. This table comes from immunoSEQ multiplex PCR, and its TCRdb copy is limited to in-frame clones, with some not included. The sample holds just under 150,000 clones, about 91% seen once. Material for sequencing was blood. This receptor was taken from a man between 25 and 39 years old in good health. The V gene is TRBV3-1 (or the pseudogene TRBV3-2), the J gene TRBJ1-2; maybe TRBD1 (6 bases). The CDR3, as DNA: TGTGCCAGCAGCCATACAGGGAGGGAGGATGGCTACACCTTC. Its translation is CASSHTGREDGYTF.